This entry concerns a single T cell receptor (beta chain). This sample stems from a study of T cell responses to AZD1222 COVID-19 vaccine. Clones were read by immunoSEQ multiplex PCR, and TCRdb kept only the in-frame ones, dropping some. There are around 80,000 clones in the sample; about 80% occur only once, and roughly 1.3% lies in the top ten. The junction had 17 bases not matched to a gene; V was cut back by 4 bases and J by 9 bases. This CDR3 spans 16 amino acids. CDR1 SGHTA and CDR2 FQGNSA come from the germline V gene. Whether given at about 4 or about 12 weeks, second doses were pooled. The receptor was derived from an adult who received the AZD1222 COVID-19 vaccine. The chain links TRBV7-2 to TRBJ2-5; TRBD2 matches at 7 bases. This sample comprised peripheral blood, obtained 28 days after the second AZD1222 dose. CDR3 DNA: TGTGCCAGCAGCTCCCGGGCTAGCGGATATCAAGGGGCCCAGTACTTC. Translating it yields CASSSRASGYQGAQYF.